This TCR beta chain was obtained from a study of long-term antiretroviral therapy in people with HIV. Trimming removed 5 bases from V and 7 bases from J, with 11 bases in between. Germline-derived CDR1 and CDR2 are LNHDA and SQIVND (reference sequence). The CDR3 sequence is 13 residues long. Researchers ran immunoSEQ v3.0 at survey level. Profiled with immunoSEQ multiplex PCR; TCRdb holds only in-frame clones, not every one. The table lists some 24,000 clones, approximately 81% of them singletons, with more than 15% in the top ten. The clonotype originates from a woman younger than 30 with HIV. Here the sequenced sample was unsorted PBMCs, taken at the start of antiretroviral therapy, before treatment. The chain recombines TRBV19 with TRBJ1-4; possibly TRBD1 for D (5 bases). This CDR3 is CASSGGAGEKLFF. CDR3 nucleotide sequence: TGTGCCAGTAGTGGAGGGGCTGGTGAAAAACTGTTTTTT.